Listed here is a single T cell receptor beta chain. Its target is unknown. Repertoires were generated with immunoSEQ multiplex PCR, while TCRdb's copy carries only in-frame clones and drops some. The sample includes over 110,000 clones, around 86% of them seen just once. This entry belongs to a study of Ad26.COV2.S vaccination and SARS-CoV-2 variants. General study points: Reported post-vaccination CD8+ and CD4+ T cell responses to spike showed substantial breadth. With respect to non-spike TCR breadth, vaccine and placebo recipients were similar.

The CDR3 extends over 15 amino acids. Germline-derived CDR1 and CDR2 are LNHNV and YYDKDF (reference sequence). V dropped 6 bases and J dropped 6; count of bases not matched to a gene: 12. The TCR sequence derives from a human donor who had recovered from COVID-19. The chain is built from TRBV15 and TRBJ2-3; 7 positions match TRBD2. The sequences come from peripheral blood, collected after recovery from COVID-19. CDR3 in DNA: TGTGCCACCAGTGGCCGGCGGGGGAGGAAGGATACGCAGTATTTT. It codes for CATSGRRGRKDTQYF.